This T cell receptor beta chain comes out of a study of T cell responses to AZD1222 COVID-19 vaccine. The CDR3 runs 15 residues. Germline CDR1 is SGHVS and CDR2 is FNYEAQ. The V gene lost 5 bases and the J gene lost 2 bases, with 13 bases spanning the gap. Assay used: immunoSEQ multiplex PCR; TCRdb lists only in-frame clones, some missing. The repertoire holds 130,000 or so clones, with 80% to 90% as singletons. Whole-study findings and limits: Following two doses of AZD1222, Spike-specific TCR breadth and depth rose. A mostly white British donor set with more females was recruited, and clonal diversity was possibly underestimated. All repertoire sampling was performed exclusively after the peak T cell response.

Of note for this clone: The antigen remains undetermined.

The input for sequencing was peripheral blood, taken 28 days after the second AZD1222 dose. The chain links TRBV7-6 to TRBJ2-1; TRBD2 is a possible D gene (5 bases). This receptor was taken from an adult who received the AZD1222 COVID-19 vaccine. The CDR3, as DNA: TGTGCCAGCAGCCCCGGCGGGTTCCCCTACAATGAGCAGTTCTTC. Translating gives CASSPGGFPYNEQFF.